This T cell receptor beta chain was sequenced during a study of T cells after yellow fever vaccination. General observations from the study: Secondary responses were weaker yet peaked faster, day 5 versus 15.

The CDR3 runs to 14 residues. Trimming removed 4 bases from V and 7 bases from J, with 14 bases in between. Germline V CDR1 and CDR2: MNHEY, SMNVEV (reference sequence). TCRdb re-derived calls from the 5' RACE reads in MiXCR, one entry per CDR3 protein. The table includes just under 600,000 distinct CDR3 sequences, roughly 14% detected once. As for this clonotype: Its specificity is not known.

Sequences were derived from PBMCs, sampled on the day of the yellow fever booster vaccination. J is TRBJ2-1 and V is TRBV27; perhaps TRBD2 as D (6 bases). The receptor was isolated from a young man who received the YFV17D yellow fever vaccine. This chain's CDR3 is CASSSVAAFNEQFF. The CDR3 bases are TGTGCCAGCAGTTCCGTAGCGGCCTTTAATGAGCAGTTCTTC.